Sequencing of this T cell receptor beta chain was carried out in a study of blood T cells in healthy people across ages. Next came a second PCR, run for roughly 6 to 11 cycles, which used a sample-barcoded 5' primer along with a J-beta primer mix. Paired-end reads containing CDR3 totaled no fewer than 3 million for each sample. TCRdb analysed the 5' RACE reads with MiXCR anew, one entry per CDR3 protein. The sample yields over 700,000 distinct CDR3 sequences, 53% seen once. This clonotype was found many times. Each donor was a healthy Caucasian individual from Russia, aged about 6 to 95. Total RNA extracted from each sample amounted to at least 5 micrograms. Trimming removed 3 bases at V and 3 bases at J, with 8 bases between. Germline CDR1 LGHDT, CDR2 YNNKEL (reference sequence). The CDR3 is made up of 13 amino acids.

This TCR was recovered from a man older than 75 in good health. This rearrangement joins TRBV3-1 to TRBJ2-5; D call uncertain. The sample was blood. CDR3 sequence reads: CASSQWAEETQYF. In DNA, the CDR3 is TGTGCCAGCAGCCAGTGGGCAGAAGAGACCCAGTACTTC.